One T cell receptor (beta chain) is described in this entry. What it binds is not known. This sample was included in a study of T cell responses to AZD1222 COVID-19 vaccine. Study information: Researchers grouped second doses given at about 4 or about 12 weeks into one pool. Points from the study as a whole: Repertoire samples came only from after the peak T cell response. Unmutated variant regions are reportedly the target of nearly half of TCRs that are spike-specific.

The table came from immunoSEQ multiplex PCR; TCRdb's copy has only in-frame clones and leaves some out. The repertoire includes under 200,000 clones, 90% of them detected once, and approximately 1.4% sits in the top ten. The sequencing here drew on peripheral blood, taken on day 0 of AZD1222 vaccination. The clonotype originates from an adult in good health.

The CDR3 region is CAWSISYEQYF. The CDR3 DNA reads TGTGCCTGGAGTATCTCCTACGAGCAGTACTTC. The chain combines TRBV30 with TRBJ2-7; D is unresolved. The CDR3 is 11 residues long. Trimming pared 2 bases from V and 0 bases from J, leaving 2 bases between. Germline lookup yields CDR1 GTSNPN and CDR2 SVGIG (reference sequence).